Below are 17 T cell receptor beta chains sequenced from a single sample in a study of T cells in Graves' hyperthyroidism and ophthalmopathy. Using RNA transcripts as the source, TCR beta CDR3 regions were amplified. The primer set for the first-round RT-PCR of the TCR CDR3 was HTBI. TCRdb called the multiplex PCR reads again in MiXCR, with one record for every CDR3 protein. Of roughly 500,000 distinct CDR3 sequences listed, over 35% were seen once; the top ten hold roughly 45%. The sequenced sample was peripheral blood or thyroid tissue (not recorded which). The receptors come from an adult woman with Graves' disease, either hyperthyroidism or ophthalmopathy (not recorded which).

This clonotype was detected many times. The CDR3 region has the DNA TGTGCCAGCAGCAATTCCGGACCCACCGTCCTCGGACAGGAAAAACTGTTTTTT. It codes for CASSNSGPTVLGQEKLFF. This chain connects TRBV11-2 to TRBJ1-4; maybe TRBD1 (6 bases). Germline assignment: CDR1 SGHAT and CDR2 FQNNGV. The CDR3 is made up of 18 amino acids. Trimming took off 5 bases at V and 8 bases at J, with 27 bases between the two ends. Complete variable domain (other parts from reference TRBV11-2 and TRBJ1-4): EAGVAQSPRYKIIEKRQSVAFWCNPISGHATLYWYQQILGQGPKLLIQFQNNGVVDDSQLPKDRFSAERLKGVDSTLKIQPAKLEDSAVYLCASSNSGPTVLGQEKLFFGSGTQLSVL.

This clonotype was counted ten times or more. V usage is TRBV7-2 and J usage is TRBJ1-2; D might be TRBD1 (5 bases). Trimming took 2 bases from V and 5 from J, leaving 21 bases between them. This CDR3 spans 17 amino acids. CDR1 is SGHTA, CDR2 FQGNSA, per germline. CDR3 sequence reads: CASSLNPRRWGPYGYTF. Written as DNA, the CDR3 is TGTGCCAGCAGCTTAAACCCCCGCCGTTGGGGCCCTTATGGCTACACCTTC.

This clonotype was recorded at least ten times. The chain links TRBV5-4 to TRBJ1-1; D unclear. CDR3 length equals 13 residues. Looked up from germline, CDR1 is SGHNT and CDR2 is YYREEE (reference sequence). The ends were cut back, 2 bases at V and 1 base at J, with 6 bases in the middle. CDR3 sequence: CASSLIENTEAFF. For the CDR3, the DNA is TGTGCCAGCAGCTTAATAGAGAACACTGAAGCTTTCTTT.

Remarks on this clonotype: Germline is not matched at one junction end, which may reflect a read error. The chain links TRBV7-7 to TRBJ1-1; D perhaps matches TRBD1 (5 bases). The CDR3 covers 15 residues. CDR1 is SSHAT and CDR2 is FNYEAQ in the germline V gene (reference sequence). CDR3 coding DNA: TGTGCTAGCAGCTTACAGAAAGGGGCTAACACTGAAGCTTTCTTT. Its protein is CASSLQKGANTEAFF.

Written as DNA, the CDR3 is TGTGCCAGCAGCTTAGAGCGGGATTCACCCCTCCACTTT. It specifies CASSLERDSPLHF. This chain uses TRBV7-9 with TRBJ1-6; D not certain. The V end was cut by 1 base, the J end by 8 bases, with 6 bases between. The CDR3 is 13 amino acids. Germline CDR1 SEHNR, CDR2 FQNEAQ (reference sequence).

As to this clonotype: This may come from a read error, since a much larger clone is one base off. The CDR3 DNA reads as TGTGCCAGCAGTACCATCCCTTCGACCCTCCACTTT. Its translation: CASSTIPSTLHF. The chain carries TRBV2 and TRBJ1-6; D gene ambiguous. The CDR3 contains 12 residues. Germline V CDR1 and CDR2: SNHLY, FYNNEI. The V gene lost 5 bases and the J gene lost 14 bases, with 13 bases spanning the gap.

CDR3 DNA: TGTGCCACCGGTAGGGGGACCCCCGAGGGGGCCCAGTACTTC. Translating gives CATGRGTPEGAQYF. V is TRBV28 and J is TRBJ2-5, with D tentatively TRBD1 (6 bases). The germline V gene encodes CDR1 MDHEN and CDR2 SYDVKM. Trimming took off 10 bases at V and 9 bases at J, with 24 bases between the two ends. CDR3 length equals 14 residues.

The V and J genes are TRBV2 and TRBJ2-6; D is unresolved. The CDR3 runs 17 residues. V lost 8 bases and J 2 bases, leaving 19 bases between the germline ends. Germline-derived CDR1 and CDR2 are SNHLY and FYNNEI. This CDR3 reads CASLAGLDLAGANVLTF. CDR3 bases: TGTGCCAGCTTAGCCGGGCTGGATTTGGCTGGGGCCAACGTCCTGACTTTC.

The genes are TRBV7-9 and TRBJ2-5; possibly TRBD2 for D (6 bases). CDR3 length: 14 amino acids. Germline V gene sequence: CDR1 SEHNR, CDR2 FQNEAQ (reference sequence). V was clipped by 5 bases and J by 2 bases, with 12 bases between them. CDR3 amino acids: CASSHRERQETQYF. In DNA form, the CDR3 reads TGTGCCAGCAGCCACCGGGAGAGACAAGAGACCCAGTACTTC.

The chain has TRBV3-1 and TRBJ2-6; D perhaps matches TRBD1 (6 bases). Germline values: CDR1 LGHDT, CDR2 YNNKEL (reference sequence). The CDR3 runs 16 residues. Trimming took off 5 bases at V and 4 bases at J, with 15 bases between the two ends. The CDR3 is CASSRITGRGANVLTF. The CDR3 region has the DNA TGTGCCAGCAGCAGGATTACAGGGAGAGGGGCCAACGTCCTGACTTTC.

There are many counts of this clonotype. The DNA for the CDR3 is TGCAGCGTTGAATCTGGGGATGGAGGCTACACCTTC. Protein: CSVESGDGGYTF. This rearrangement joins TRBV29-1 to TRBJ1-2, with D uncertain. CDR1 is SQVTM, CDR2 ANQGSEA, per germline. V was shortened by 2 bases and J by 8 bases, with 12 bases between the two germline ends. This CDR3 is 12 amino acids long.

This clonotype appeared many times. This chain connects TRBV20-1 to TRBJ2-5, with D tentatively TRBD1 or TRBD2 (6 bases each). This CDR3 comprises 15 residues. Germline CDR1 is DFQATT and CDR2 is SNEGSKA (reference sequence). The V and J ends lost 7 bases and 5 bases respectively, with 23 bases between them. The CDR3 reads CSVTSMRTQGETQYF. CDR3 nucleotide sequence: TGCAGTGTTACTAGCATGCGCACCCAGGGGGAGACCCAGTACTTC.

This chain connects TRBV11-2 to TRBJ1-2, with D possibly being TRBD1 (5 bases). The CDR3 is made up of 16 amino acids. Looked up from germline, CDR1 is SGHAT and CDR2 is FQNNGV. The ends were cut back, 2 bases at V and 6 bases at J, with 19 bases in the middle. The CDR3 DNA sequence: TGTGCCAGCAGCTTAAAAAGGTCAGGGCCTAGGAATGGCTACACCTTC. Encoded protein: CASSLKRSGPRNGYTF.

The sample holds many counts of this clonotype. The gene calls are TRBV10-3 and TRBJ1-5; D is undetermined. V was shortened by 3 bases and J by 1 base, with 4 bases between the two germline ends. This CDR3 comprises 13 residues. Germline CDR1 reads ENHRY; CDR2 reads SYGVKD. Written as DNA, the CDR3 is TGTGCCATCAGTGACAGGAGCAATCAGCCCCAGCATTTT. This sequence encodes CAISDRSNQPQHF.

At least ten counts were recorded for this clonotype. V and J are TRBV7-2 and TRBJ2-5; 8 bases map to TRBD1. The CDR3 length is 14 residues. V dropped 6 bases and J dropped 5; count of bases not matched to a gene: 8. Germline V lookup: CDR1 SGHTA, CDR2 FQGNSA. CDR3 in DNA: TGTGCCAGCAGAGACCCAGGGGGCGCGGAGACCCAGTACTTC. Its translation: CASRDPGGAETQYF. Full variable domain (outside the CDR3, taken from reference TRBV7-2 and TRBJ2-5): GAGVSQSPSNKVTEKGKDVELRCDPISGHTALYWYRQSLGQGLEFLIYFQGNSAPDKSGLPSDRFSAERTGGSVSTLTIQRTQQEDSAVYLCASRDPGGAETQYFGPGTRLLVL.

The chain recombines TRBV10-3 with TRBJ1-2; D remains ambiguous. Germline V gene sequence: CDR1 ENHRY, CDR2 SYGVKD. CDR3 length: 13 amino acids. Trimming took 0 bases from V and 1 from J, leaving 3 bases between them. In DNA form, the CDR3 reads TGTGCCATCAGTGAGTCCAATAACTATGGCTACACCTTC. This translates into CAISESNNYGYTF.

V is TRBV10-3 and J is TRBJ2-5; TRBD2 might be the D (7 bases). Trimming pared 4 bases from V and 5 bases from J, leaving 17 bases between. The CDR3 length is 15 residues. Germline V gene data show CDR1 as ENHRY and CDR2 as SYGVKD. The CDR3 sequence is CAISVGGREAETQYF. The CDR3 DNA follows: TGTGCCATCAGTGTCGGGGGGCGAGAGGCGGAGACCCAGTACTTC.